This is a list of T cell receptor beta chains from one sample in a study of control samples from healthy donors and cancer patients. Sequencing used immunoSEQ multiplex PCR; TCRdb keeps in-frame clones, though not all of them. The sample holds about 140,000 clones, roughly 92% seen once. Input material: blood. These receptors were collected from a man aged 40-49 years in good health. Each CDR3 is given with its conserved first and last residue. Each record gives: CDR3 protein, CDR3 DNA, clone size, D gene, J gene, V gene. The D gene is left open where the match is weak. Some rows have no size entry. The others give once, few or many, or a class for an expanded clone.

CASSSGSSYEQYF	TGTGCCAGCAGCTCCGGGAGCTCCTACGAGCAGTACTTC	NA	NA	TRBJ2-7	TRBV7-6
CASSFPFIAEPNNEQFF	TGTGCCAGCAGTTTCCCTTTTATAGCGGAGCCTAACAATGAGCAGTTCTTC	NA	NA	TRBJ2-1	TRBV28
CASSQGKQYF	TGTGCCAGCAGCCAGGGAAAGCAGTACTTC	NA	NA	TRBJ2-7	TRBV6-2/TRBV6-3
CASSESGGDYGYTF	TGTGCCAGCAGTGAGTCGGGGGGGGACTATGGCTACACCTTC	NA	NA	TRBJ1-2	TRBV6-1
CASSFPAGAGAETQYF	TGTGCCAGCAGTTTCCCAGCGGGGGCGGGAGCAGAGACCCAGTACTTC	once	TRBD2	TRBJ2-5	TRBV11-2
CASSNTDRTGYGYTF	TGCGCCAGCAGCAATACCGACCGAACGGGCTATGGCTACACCTTC	NA	NA	TRBJ1-2	TRBV5-1
CASRPQSYNEKLFF	TGTGCCAGCCGCCCTCAGAGCTATAATGAAAAACTGTTTTTT	NA	NA	TRBJ1-4	TRBV2
CASSFRGLDQPQHF	TGTGCCAGCAGTTTTCGGGGGTTAGATCAGCCCCAGCATTTT	NA	NA	TRBJ1-5	TRBV27
CASSLHGTASSGANVLTF	TGTGCCAGCAGCTTACATGGGACGGCTAGCTCTGGGGCCAACGTCCTGACTTTC	NA	NA	TRBJ2-6	TRBV7-3
CAIPDKRAGAAGELFF	TGTGCCATCCCTGACAAGAGGGCGGGGGCTGCCGGGGAGCTGTTTTTT	NA	NA	TRBJ2-2	TRBV10-3
CASSSPQGRASPYEQYF	TGTGCCAGCAGCAGCCCGCAGGGGAGGGCCTCCCCCTACGAGCAGTACTTC	NA	NA	TRBJ2-7	TRBV7-9
CASSLSGPYEQYF	TGCGCCAGCAGCTTGTCCGGCCCCTACGAGCAGTACTTC	once	NA	TRBJ2-7	TRBV5-1
CASSLSGTGALYSNQPQHF	TGTGCCAGCAGTTTATCCGGGACAGGGGCCCTTTATAGCAATCAGCCCCAGCATTTT	NA	TRBD1	TRBJ1-5	TRBV28
CASSELGATSGYTF	TGTGCCAGCAGTGAATTAGGGGCCACTAGTGGCTACACCTTC	NA	NA	TRBJ1-2	TRBV25-1
CASSLRQLPRGTGELFF	TGTGCCAGCAGCTTAAGACAGCTACCCCGGGGGACCGGGGAGCTGTTTTTT	NA	NA	TRBJ2-2	TRBV5-4
CASSFDFNTEAFF	TGTGCCAGCAGCTTCGACTTTAACACTGAAGCTTTCTTT	NA	NA	TRBJ1-1	TRBV11-2
CASSRGATNEKLFF	TGTGCCAGCAGCCGAGGGGCAACTAATGAAAAACTGTTTTTT	NA	NA	TRBJ1-4	TRBV5-5